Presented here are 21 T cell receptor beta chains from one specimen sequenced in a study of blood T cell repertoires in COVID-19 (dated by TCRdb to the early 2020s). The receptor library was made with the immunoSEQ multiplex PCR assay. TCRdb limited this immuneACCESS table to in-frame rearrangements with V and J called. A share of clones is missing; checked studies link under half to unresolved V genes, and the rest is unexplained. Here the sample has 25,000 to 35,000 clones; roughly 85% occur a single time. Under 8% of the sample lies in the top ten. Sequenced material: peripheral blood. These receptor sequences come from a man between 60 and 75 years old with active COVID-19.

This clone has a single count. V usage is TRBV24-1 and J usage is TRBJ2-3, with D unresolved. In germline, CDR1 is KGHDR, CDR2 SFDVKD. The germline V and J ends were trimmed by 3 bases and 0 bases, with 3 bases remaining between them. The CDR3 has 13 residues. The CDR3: CATSDRSTDTQYF. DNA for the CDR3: TGTGCCACCAGTGATCGGAGCACAGATACGCAGTATTTT.

The chain's CDR3 is CASSARLAGTYEQYF. CDR3 sequence (DNA): TGTGCCAGCAGCGCTAGACTAGCGGGAACGTACGAGCAGTACTTC. The rearrangement joins TRBV6-5 to TRBJ2-7, with 11 bases aligning to TRBD2. With 6 bases clipped from V and 4 bases from J, the junction kept 8 bases outside the gene matches. CDR3 size: 15 residues. Per germline, CDR1 MNHEY and CDR2 SVGAGI.

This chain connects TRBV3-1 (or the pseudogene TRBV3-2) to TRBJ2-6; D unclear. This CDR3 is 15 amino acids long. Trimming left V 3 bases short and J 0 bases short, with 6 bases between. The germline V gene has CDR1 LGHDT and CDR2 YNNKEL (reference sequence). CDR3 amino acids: CASSHSGSGANVLTF. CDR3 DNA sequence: TGTGCCAGCAGCCACTCAGGCTCTGGGGCCAACGTCCTGACTTTC.

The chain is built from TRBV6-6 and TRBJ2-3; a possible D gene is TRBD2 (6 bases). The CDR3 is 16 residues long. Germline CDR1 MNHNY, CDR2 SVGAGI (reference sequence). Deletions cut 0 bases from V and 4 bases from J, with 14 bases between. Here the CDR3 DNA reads TGTGCCAGCAGTTACTCCTCGGACTATGGGGCAGATACGCAGTATTTT. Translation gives CASSYSSDYGADTQYF.

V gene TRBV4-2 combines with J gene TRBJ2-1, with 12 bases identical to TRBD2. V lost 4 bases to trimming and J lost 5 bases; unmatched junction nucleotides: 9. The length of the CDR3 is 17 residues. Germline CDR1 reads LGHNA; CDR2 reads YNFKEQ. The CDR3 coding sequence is TGTGCCAGCAGCCCTAGCGGGAGGGCCATAAGCAACAATGAGCAGTTCTTC. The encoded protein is CASSPSGRAISNNEQFF.

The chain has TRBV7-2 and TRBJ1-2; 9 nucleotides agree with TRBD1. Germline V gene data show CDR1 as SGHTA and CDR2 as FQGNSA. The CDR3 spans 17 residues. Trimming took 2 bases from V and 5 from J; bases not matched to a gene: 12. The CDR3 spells CASSLRPGQGLLYGYTF. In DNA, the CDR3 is TGTGCCAGCAGCTTAAGACCGGGACAGGGTCTCCTATATGGCTACACCTTC.

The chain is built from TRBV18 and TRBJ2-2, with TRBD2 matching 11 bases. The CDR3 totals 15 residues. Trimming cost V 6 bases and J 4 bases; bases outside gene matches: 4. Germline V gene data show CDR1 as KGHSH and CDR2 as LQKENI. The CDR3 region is CASSGLAERTGELFF. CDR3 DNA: TGTGCCAGCTCGGGACTAGCGGAACGCACCGGGGAGCTGTTTTTT.

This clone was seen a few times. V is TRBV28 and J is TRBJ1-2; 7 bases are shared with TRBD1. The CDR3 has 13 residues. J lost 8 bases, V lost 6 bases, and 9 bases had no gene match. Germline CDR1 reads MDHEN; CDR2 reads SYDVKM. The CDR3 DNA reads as TGTGCCAGCAGCCTTACAGGGGAAAGAGGCTACACCTTC. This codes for CASSLTGERGYTF.

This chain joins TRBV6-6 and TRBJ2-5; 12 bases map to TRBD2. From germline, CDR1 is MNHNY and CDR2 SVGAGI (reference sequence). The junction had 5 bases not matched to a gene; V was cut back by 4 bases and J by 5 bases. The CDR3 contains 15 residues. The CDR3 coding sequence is TGTGCCAGCAGTTCCGCGACTAGCGGGAGTGAGACCCAGTACTTC. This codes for CASSSATSGSETQYF.

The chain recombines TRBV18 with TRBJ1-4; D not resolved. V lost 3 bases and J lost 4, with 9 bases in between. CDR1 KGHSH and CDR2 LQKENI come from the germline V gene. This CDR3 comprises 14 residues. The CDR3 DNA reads TGTGCCAGCTCACCCCTCCTGAGTAATGAAAAACTGTTTTTT. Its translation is CASSPLLSNEKLFF.

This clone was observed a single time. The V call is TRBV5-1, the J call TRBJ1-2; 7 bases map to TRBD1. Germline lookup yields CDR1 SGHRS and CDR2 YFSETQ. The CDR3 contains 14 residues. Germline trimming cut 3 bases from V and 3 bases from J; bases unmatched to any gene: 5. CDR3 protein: CASSSETGHYGYTF. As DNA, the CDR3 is TGCGCCAGCAGCTCAGAGACAGGGCACTATGGCTACACCTTC.

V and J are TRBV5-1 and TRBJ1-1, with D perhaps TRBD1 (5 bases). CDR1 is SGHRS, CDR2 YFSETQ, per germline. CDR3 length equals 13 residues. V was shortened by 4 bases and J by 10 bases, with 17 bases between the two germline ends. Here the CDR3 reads CASSPTLNGGAFF. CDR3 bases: TGCGCCAGCAGCCCAACTCTCAACGGGGGAGCTTTCTTT.

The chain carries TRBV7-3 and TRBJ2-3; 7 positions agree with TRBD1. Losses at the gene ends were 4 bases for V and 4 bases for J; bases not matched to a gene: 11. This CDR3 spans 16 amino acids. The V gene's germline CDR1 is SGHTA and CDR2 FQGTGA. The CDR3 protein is CASSSSRGYIADTQYF. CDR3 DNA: TGTGCCAGCAGCTCTTCCAGGGGGTACATCGCAGATACGCAGTATTTT.

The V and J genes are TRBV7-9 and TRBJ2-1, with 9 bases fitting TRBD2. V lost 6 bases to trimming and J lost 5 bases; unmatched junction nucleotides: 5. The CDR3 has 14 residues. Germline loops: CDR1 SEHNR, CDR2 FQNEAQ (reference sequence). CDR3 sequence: CASRETSGNNEQFF. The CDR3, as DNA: TGTGCCAGCAGGGAGACTAGCGGCAACAATGAGCAGTTCTTC.

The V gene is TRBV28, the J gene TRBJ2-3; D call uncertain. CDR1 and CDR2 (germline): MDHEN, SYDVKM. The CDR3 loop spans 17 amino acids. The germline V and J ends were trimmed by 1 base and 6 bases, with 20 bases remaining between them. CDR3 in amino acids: CASSLSRGLGSMDTQYF. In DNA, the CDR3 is TGTGCCAGCAGTTTATCAAGAGGTCTGGGTAGTATGGATACGCAGTATTTT.

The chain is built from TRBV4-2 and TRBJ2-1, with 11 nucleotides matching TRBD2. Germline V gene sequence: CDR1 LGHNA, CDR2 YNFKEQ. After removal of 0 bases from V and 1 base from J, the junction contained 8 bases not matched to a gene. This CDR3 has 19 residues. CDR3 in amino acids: CASSQEWLAGGTSYNEQFF. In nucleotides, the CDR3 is TGTGCCAGCAGCCAAGAATGGCTAGCGGGAGGCACTTCCTACAATGAGCAGTTCTTC.

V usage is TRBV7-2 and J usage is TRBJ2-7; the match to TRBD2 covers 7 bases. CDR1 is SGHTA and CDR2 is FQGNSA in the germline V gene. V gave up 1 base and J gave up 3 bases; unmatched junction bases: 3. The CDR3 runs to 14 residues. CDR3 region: CASSLGAGIYEQYF. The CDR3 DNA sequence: TGTGCCAGCAGCTTAGGAGCGGGGATCTACGAGCAGTACTTC.

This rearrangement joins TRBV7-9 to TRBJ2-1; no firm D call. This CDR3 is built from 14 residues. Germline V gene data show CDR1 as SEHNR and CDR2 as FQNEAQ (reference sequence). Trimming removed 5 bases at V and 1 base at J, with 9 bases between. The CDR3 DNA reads TGTGCCAGCAGCCATAGTTCATCCTACAATGAGCAGTTCTTC. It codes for CASSHSSSYNEQFF.

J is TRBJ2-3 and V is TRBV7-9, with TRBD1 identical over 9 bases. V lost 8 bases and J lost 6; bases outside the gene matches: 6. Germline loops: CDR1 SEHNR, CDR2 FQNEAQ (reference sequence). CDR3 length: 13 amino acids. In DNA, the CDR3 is TGTGCCAGCGCACAGGGGGCGTGGGATACGCAGTATTTT. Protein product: CASAQGAWDTQYF.

CDR3 in DNA: TGTGCCAGCAGCCACCGGGACAGGGACTCTGGAAACACCATATATTTT. This translates into CASSHRDRDSGNTIYF. J is TRBJ1-3 and V is TRBV7-9; 9 bases map to TRBD1. V lost 5 bases to trimming and J lost 0 bases; unmatched junction nucleotides: 5. CDR1 is SEHNR, CDR2 FQNEAQ, per germline (reference sequence). The CDR3 consists of 16 residues.

CDR3 DNA: TGCGCCAGCAGCTTGAACAGTCAGAACTATGGCTACACCTTC. Protein product: CASSLNSQNYGYTF. The V gene is TRBV5-1, the J gene TRBJ1-2; D remains unclear. The CDR3 has 14 amino acids. Germline lookup yields CDR1 SGHRS and CDR2 YFSETQ. The germline V and J ends were trimmed by 1 base and 2 bases, with 9 bases remaining between them.